Following are 27 T cell receptor beta chains from one sample sequenced in a study of Ad26.COV2.S vaccination and SARS-CoV-2 variants. Measured with immunoSEQ multiplex PCR; TCRdb has only the in-frame clones, and not every one. The sample consists of around 300,000 clones, roughly 90% of them appearing once. This sample's treatment: around 19 received Ad26.COV2.S at low or high dose, single or two shots; a few received placebo; per-sample allocation not given. The samples date from day 63 after the first vaccine or placebo injection. The sample consisted of peripheral blood, taken in a trial of Ad26.COV2.S vaccine versus placebo. All receptors come from a person between 18 and 65 years old who received the Ad26.COV2.S COVID-19 vaccine or a placebo.

The chain carries TRBV27 and TRBJ1-1; TRBD1 might be the D (6 bases). Germline V gene data show CDR1 as MNHEY and CDR2 as SMNVEV (reference sequence). V lost 4 bases, J lost 5 bases, and 17 bases lay in between. This CDR3 region has 15 residues. The CDR3 sequence is CASSSLGAGGTEAFF. CDR3 sequence (DNA): TGTGCCAGCAGTTCCCTGGGGGCCGGAGGGACTGAAGCTTTCTTT.

The chain links TRBV6-5 to TRBJ2-7; 9 nucleotides align to TRBD2. Germline lookup yields CDR1 MNHEY and CDR2 SVGAGI. J gave up 2 bases and V 6 bases, and 8 bases lay outside the gene matches. CDR3 length: 15 amino acids. The CDR3: CASRPGLAIPYEQYF. The CDR3 DNA is TGTGCCAGCAGGCCGGGACTAGCCATTCCCTACGAGCAGTACTTC.

This clone was detected only a few times. This chain connects TRBV5-3 to TRBJ2-7, with 10 bases lining up with TRBD1. TRBV5-3 is noted as an ORF with a role that remains uncertain. The CDR3 runs 14 residues. Trimming at V came to 4 bases and at J to 8 bases, leaving 9 bases not matched to a gene. The CDR3 loop is CARSPRTGGIKQYV. The CDR3 region has the DNA TGTGCCAGAAGCCCACGGACAGGGGGGATCAAGCAGTACGTC.

This clone was recorded only once. J is TRBJ2-5 and V is TRBV12-5; D gene uncertain. This CDR3 has 15 amino acids. Germline V gene data show CDR1 as LGHNT and CDR2 as FRNRAP. Trimming left V 3 bases short and J 4 bases short, with 15 bases between. The CDR3 loop reads CASGFGRRKGETQYF. In DNA, the CDR3 is TGTGCTAGTGGTTTCGGCCGTAGAAAGGGAGAGACCCAGTACTTC.

The gene calls are TRBV27 and TRBJ1-3; 7 bases align to TRBD1. V lost 6 bases and J lost 2; bases outside the gene matches: 28. Per the germline V gene, CDR1 is MNHEY and CDR2 is SMNVEV (reference sequence). There are 22 residues in the CDR3. The CDR3 DNA sequence: TGTGCCAGCAGCCACAGACAGGGTCGGAGGTTCTTCCAGGACAGAACTGGAAACACCATATATTTT. Protein sequence: CASSHRQGRRFFQDRTGNTIYF.

V and J are TRBV7-2 and TRBJ2-5; 10 nucleotides line up with TRBD1. Germline V gives CDR1 SGHTA, CDR2 FQGNSA. Trimming at V came to 4 bases and at J to 5 bases, leaving 4 bases not matched to a gene. CDR3 length: 14 amino acids. The CDR3 sequence is CASSYDRGHETQYF. The CDR3 DNA reads as TGTGCCAGCAGCTATGACAGGGGGCACGAGACCCAGTACTTC.

J is TRBJ1-6 and V is TRBV6-5; possibly TRBD1 for D (5 bases). With 0 bases removed from V and 9 bases from J, the gap between germline ends came to 9 bases. This CDR3 contains 14 residues. CDR1 is MNHEY, CDR2 SVGAGI, per germline. CDR3 sequence: CASSYSRRGSPLHF. DNA of the CDR3: TGTGCCAGCAGTTACTCGAGAAGGGGTTCACCCCTCCACTTT.

This sequence joins TRBV19 and TRBJ1-2; a weak D match, TRBD1 (5 bases). V was shortened by 7 bases and J by 8 bases, with 20 bases between the two germline ends. This CDR3 is built from 14 residues. Germline V CDR1 and CDR2: LNHDA, SQIVND (reference sequence). In nucleotides, the CDR3 is TGTGCCAGTACTCAGGGTGGCGTAGGTTTCGGCTACACCTTC. This codes for CASTQGGVGFGYTF. The whole variable domain, filled in from reference TRBV19 and TRBJ1-2, reads DGGITQSPKYLFRKEGQNVTLSCEQNLNHDAMYWYRQDPGQGLRLIYYSQIVNDFQKGDIAEGYSVSREKKESFPLTVTSAQKNPTAFYLCASTQGGVGFGYTFGSGTRLTVV.

The rearrangement joins TRBV7-6 to TRBJ1-3, with a possible D match to TRBD1 (5 bases). The CDR3 spans 14 residues. V was clipped by 6 bases and J by 0 bases, with 9 bases between them. Germline assignment: CDR1 SGHVS and CDR2 FNYEAQ. In DNA form, the CDR3 reads TGTGCCAGCAGGTCGGGGGGCTCTGGAAACACCATATATTTT. It encodes CASRSGGSGNTIYF.

The rearrangement joins TRBV6-4 to TRBJ2-7, with 7 positions matching TRBD1. The germline CDR1 and CDR2 sequences are MRHNA and SNTAGT. This CDR3 comprises 14 residues. With 8 bases clipped from V and 1 base from J, the junction kept 8 bases outside the gene matches. CDR3 sequence: CASRPGQASYEQYF. The CDR3 DNA reads as TGTGCCAGCCGCCCAGGACAGGCTTCCTACGAGCAGTACTTC.

Note on this clone: One junction end does not reproduce the germline sequence, and a read error may be involved. The chain combines TRBV6-1 with TRBJ1-5; TRBD1 matches at 8 bases. The CDR3 has 15 residues. Per germline, CDR1 MNHNS and CDR2 SASEGT. CDR3 sequence: CASSKATGANQPQHF. CDR3 nucleotides: TGTGCCAGCAGTAAAGCGACAGGGGCCAATCAGCCCCAGCATTTT.

The chain combines TRBV7-9 with TRBJ1-1, with 8 bases lining up with TRBD1. The CDR3 contains 13 residues. V shed 4 bases and J 7 bases; nucleotides not matched to a gene: 5. Germline V lookup: CDR1 SEHNR, CDR2 FQNEAQ (reference sequence). The CDR3 here is CASSYGQGSEAFF. CDR3 in DNA: TGTGCCAGCAGCTACGGACAGGGAAGTGAAGCTTTCTTT.

The table lists this clone with a few counts. The chain is built from TRBV10-3 and TRBJ2-1; 8 nucleotides line up with TRBD2. Germline V gene sequence: CDR1 ENHRY, CDR2 SYGVKD. This CDR3 spans 14 amino acids. After removal of 6 bases from V and 5 bases from J, the junction contained 6 bases not matched to a gene. CDR3 in amino acids: CAIRGLDKNNEQFF. DNA of the CDR3: TGTGCCATCAGGGGACTAGACAAAAACAATGAGCAGTTCTTC.

The rearrangement joins TRBV7-9 to TRBJ1-2, with D possibly being TRBD1 (6 bases). The ends were cut back, 5 bases at V and 8 bases at J, with 12 bases in the middle. This CDR3 region has 12 residues. Looked up from germline, CDR1 is SEHNR and CDR2 is FQNEAQ (reference sequence). The CDR3 DNA sequence: TGTGCCAGCAGCCAACAAACAGGGGGCTACACCTTC. Protein: CASSQQTGGYTF.

The V call is TRBV3-1 (or the pseudogene TRBV3-2), the J call TRBJ2-7; TRBD2 matches 13 bases. The CDR3 length is 22 residues. Trimming cost V 0 bases and J 0 bases; bases outside gene matches: 17. CDR1 LGHDT and CDR2 YNNKEL come from the germline V gene (reference sequence). In DNA, the CDR3 is TGTGCCAGCAGCCAAGACCCCACCCCACTAGCGGGAGGGCCCAGGAGCTCCTACGAGCAGTACGTC. Protein product: CASSQDPTPLAGGPRSSYEQYV.

The chain uses TRBV5-4 and TRBJ2-3, with D perhaps matching TRBD1 (6 bases). This CDR3 is built from 15 residues. V lost 1 base and J 2 bases, leaving 11 bases between the germline ends. The germline V gene encodes CDR1 SGHNT and CDR2 YYREEE (reference sequence). The CDR3 is CASSLPGATTDTQYF. The CDR3, as DNA: TGTGCCAGCAGCTTGCCAGGGGCCACCACAGATACGCAGTATTTT.

The chain couples TRBV7-9 to TRBJ2-5, with D hard to call. The germline V gene has CDR1 SEHNR and CDR2 FQNEAQ (reference sequence). Trimming cost V 1 base and J 3 bases, with 6 bases left between them. This CDR3 comprises 13 residues. The CDR3 loop reads CASSLGGKETQYF. The CDR3 nucleotides read TGTGCCAGCAGCTTAGGGGGAAAAGAGACCCAGTACTTC. The whole variable domain, filled in from reference TRBV7-9 and TRBJ2-5, reads DTGVSQNPRHKITKRGQNVTFRCDPISEHNRLYWYRQTLGQGPEFLTYFQNEAQLEKSRLLSDRFSAERPKGSFSTLEIQRTEQGDSAMYLCASSLGGKETQYFGPGTRLLVL.

The chain uses TRBV19 and TRBJ2-3, with 7 bases lining up with TRBD2. The CDR3 has 16 amino acids. Germline loops: CDR1 LNHDA, CDR2 SQIVND (reference sequence). With V trimmed by 5 bases and J by 2 bases, 10 bases remained unmatched. Here the CDR3 DNA reads TGTGCCAGTAGTGTAAGACTAGCTTTGGTCACAGATACGCAGTATTTT. Residues: CASSVRLALVTDTQYF.

V gene TRBV5-1 combines with J gene TRBJ2-2; the D gene is possibly TRBD1 (6 bases). The V gene lost 0 bases and the J gene lost 5 bases, with 29 bases spanning the gap. The CDR3 runs 21 residues. Looked up from germline, CDR1 is SGHRS and CDR2 is YFSETQ. The DNA of the CDR3 is TGCGCCAGCAGCTTGGCCGCGCTAGCTTACACCCTAAGGGGGAATACCGGGGAGCTGTTTTTT. Its translation: CASSLAALAYTLRGNTGELFF.

The gene calls are TRBV15 and TRBJ2-7; possible D gene TRBD1, 5 bases. Germline V gene data show CDR1 as LNHNV and CDR2 as YYDKDF (reference sequence). V was shortened by 2 bases and J by 2 bases, with 13 bases between the two germline ends. This CDR3 contains 15 residues. The CDR3: CATSRPDSPAYEQYF. Written as DNA, the CDR3 is TGTGCCACCAGCAGACCAGACAGTCCTGCCTACGAGCAGTACTTC.

The rearrangement joins TRBV7-2 to TRBJ2-5; no definite D call. V lost 5 bases and J lost 2, with 9 bases in between. Germline CDR1 and CDR2: SGHTA and FQGNSA. The CDR3 extends over 13 amino acids. The CDR3 DNA follows: TGTGCCAGCAGCCGCAGTAAACAAGAGACCCAGTACTTC. This gives the protein CASSRSKQETQYF.

This chain connects TRBV6-5 to TRBJ2-7, with a weak D call TRBD2 (6 bases). The germline gives CDR1 MNHEY, CDR2 SVGAGI. The CDR3 is made up of 12 amino acids. V lost 8 bases to trimming and J lost 2 bases, with 10 bases between them. CDR3 coding DNA: TGTGCCAGCCGACTAGAAACCTACGAGCAGTACGTC. The encoded protein is CASRLETYEQYV.

The chain links TRBV7-9 to TRBJ2-3; 8 bases line up with TRBD2. The V segment lost 5 bases and the J segment 1 base; nucleotides outside the gene matches: 5. CDR3 length: 15 amino acids. Germline V CDR1 and CDR2: SEHNR, FQNEAQ (reference sequence). The CDR3: CASSPRAGGTDTQYF. The CDR3 DNA is TGTGCCAGCAGCCCAAGAGCGGGGGGCACAGATACGCAGTATTTT.

The chain combines TRBV4-3 with TRBJ2-5; D could derive from TRBD1 or TRBD2 (6 bases each). Trimming cost V 0 bases and J 5 bases, with 13 bases left between them. CDR3 size: 15 residues. CDR1 is LGHNA, CDR2 YSLEER, per germline. CDR3 sequence: CASSQDGGSEETQYF. In nucleotides, the CDR3 is TGCGCCAGCAGCCAAGACGGGGGCAGCGAGGAGACCCAGTACTTC.

This clone was observed once. The chain joins TRBV7-3 to TRBJ2-3; 8 bases agree with TRBD2. V dropped 2 bases and J dropped 3; count of bases not matched to a gene: 10. This CDR3 has 17 amino acids. Germline CDR1 is SGHTA and CDR2 is FQGTGA. CDR3 nucleotide sequence: TGTGCCAGCAGCTTAGGAGCGGGAGCTCTTAGAACAGATACGCAGTATTTT. This encodes CASSLGAGALRTDTQYF.

The chain joins TRBV29-1 to TRBJ1-1; D not certain. The CDR3 is 12 residues long. The V and J ends lost 5 bases and 2 bases respectively, with 9 bases between them. From germline, CDR1 is SQVTM and CDR2 ANQGSEA. CDR3 region: CSVFPGNTEAFF. The CDR3 nucleotides read TGCAGCGTTTTCCCGGGCAACACTGAAGCTTTCTTT. The variable domain in full, completed from reference TRBV29-1 and TRBJ1-1, reads SAVISQKPSRDICQRGTSLTIQCQVDSQVTMMFWYRQQPGQSLTLIATANQGSEATYESGFVIDKFPISRPNLTFSTLTVSNMSPEDSSIYLCSVFPGNTEAFFGQGTRLTVV.

CDR3 sequence: CASSQETVRDSPYSNQPQHF. CDR3 in DNA: TGCGCCAGCAGCCAAGAAACAGTCAGGGACAGCCCCTATAGCAATCAGCCCCAGCATTTT. This rearrangement joins TRBV4-3 to TRBJ1-5, with 7 bases identical to TRBD1. The CDR3 has 20 residues. Germline V CDR1 and CDR2: LGHNA, YSLEER. Unmatched junction bases numbered 14, after V lost 0 bases and J lost 0 bases.